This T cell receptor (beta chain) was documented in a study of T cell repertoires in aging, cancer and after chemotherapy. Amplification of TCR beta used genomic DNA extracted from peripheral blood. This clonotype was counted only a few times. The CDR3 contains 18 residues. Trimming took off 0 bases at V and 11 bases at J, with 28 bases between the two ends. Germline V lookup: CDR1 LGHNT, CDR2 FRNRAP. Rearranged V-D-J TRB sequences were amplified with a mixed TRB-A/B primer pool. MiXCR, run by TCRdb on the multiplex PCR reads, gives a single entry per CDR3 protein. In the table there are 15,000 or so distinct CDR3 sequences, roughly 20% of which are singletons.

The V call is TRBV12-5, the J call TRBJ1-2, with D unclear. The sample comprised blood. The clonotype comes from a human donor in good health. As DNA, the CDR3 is TGTGCTAGTGGTTTGGTACTAGAAAATCGCAGGAGGCCCGGGATGTACACCTTC. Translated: CASGLVLENRRRPGMYTF.